This TCR beta chain was obtained from a study of pediatric ulcerative colitis. Each sample received Survey-level depth of up to 500,000 reads. Profiled with immunoSEQ multiplex PCR; TCRdb holds only in-frame clones, not every one. The data contain some 50,000 clones, around 79% of them singletons. The CDR3 is 15 amino acids. Trimming cost V 2 bases and J 2 bases, with 13 bases left between them. From germline, CDR1 is SGHTA and CDR2 FQGNSA. One to two pinch biopsies were taken from the rectum during colonoscopy. As regards this clone: Its antigen is undetermined.

Findings of the study overall: A couple of rectal CDR3 clonotypes occurred in all ulcerative colitis patients.

The V and J genes are TRBV7-2 and TRBJ2-7; maybe TRBD1 (6 bases). The sample taken for sequencing was gut tissue. The receptor was isolated from a girl aged 10 to 17 with moderate ulcerative colitis. The CDR3 here is CASSLPSRGPYEQYF. CDR3 in DNA: TGTGCCAGCAGCTTACCTAGCAGGGGCCCCTACGAGCAGTACTTC.